This T cell receptor beta chain appears in the sequencing data of a study of blood T cells in healthy people across ages. About this clonotype: Its antigen is unknown.

Study-level findings and limits: Expanded clonotype shifts may have been confounded, as the donors had an unknown CMV status. Age showed a roughly linear inverse relationship with TCR beta diversity per million T cells.

Together with a sample-barcoded 5' primer, a J-beta primer mix was included in a second PCR lasting about 7 to 12 cycles. MiXCR was run by TCRdb on the 5' RACE reads, yielding one entry per CDR3 protein. The table lists 540,000 or so distinct CDR3 sequences, about 24% of them singletons, with 8.7% in the top ten. V shed 2 bases and J 5 bases; nucleotides not matched to a gene: 13. Germline-derived CDR1 and CDR2 are SGHTA and FQGNSA. The CDR3 sequence is 17 residues long. These records were also assigned to another study, of T cells of mothers and their children.

The receptor's source is a boy younger than 18 in good health. The chain links TRBV7-2 to TRBJ2-5; 8 positions match TRBD2. The sequencing input was blood. DNA of the CDR3: TGTGCCAGCAGCTTATCGTCAGCGGGAGCCCTTTGGGAGACCCAGTACTTC. It specifies CASSLSSAGALWETQYF. The full variable domain, with the rest looked up from reference TRBV7-2 and TRBJ2-5, is GAGVSQSPSNKVTEKGKDVELRCDPISGHTALYWYRQSLGQGLEFLIYFQGNSAPDKSGLPSDRFSAERTGGSVSTLTIQRTQQEDSAVYLCASSLSSAGALWETQYFGPGTRLLVL.